These T cell receptor beta chains were read from a single sample in a study of blood T cell repertoires in COVID-19. Some clones are missing from TCRdb's copy, which holds only in-frame ones; the method was immunoSEQ multiplex PCR. The sample lists about 210,000 clones, around 82% seen once, with 2.5% to 3% in the top ten. Source material: peripheral blood. The receptors stem from a man aged 50 or older with active or convalescent COVID-19. CDR3s include the opening cysteine and the closing phenylalanine or tryptophan. Fields, in order: D gene, clone size, V gene, CDR3 length, J gene, CDR3 protein, CDR3 DNA. A D gene is named only where the DNA matches it firmly. Clone size, where shown, is once, few, many, or a class for clones that have expanded.

>.|.|TRBV20-1|10|TRBJ1-1
CSAEQGAAFF
TGCAGTGCTGAACAGGGAGCAGCTTTCTTT
>.|.|TRBV19|15|TRBJ2-3
CASSIRAGSGDTQYF
TGTGCCAGTAGTATCCGGGCGGGGTCGGGAGATACGCAGTATTTT
>TRBD1|.|TRBV19|14|TRBJ1-1
CASTPGDRGTEAFF
TGTGCCAGTACCCCCGGGGACAGGGGCACTGAAGCTTTCTTT
>TRBD2|.|TRBV10-3|16|TRBJ2-1
CAAQSGTSGRAPEQFF
TGTGCCGCACAGTCCGGGACTAGCGGGAGGGCCCCTGAGCAGTTCTTC
>TRBD2|.|TRBV5-4|15|TRBJ2-3
CASSASGGASDTQYF
TGTGCCAGCAGCGCGAGCGGGGGGGCCTCAGATACGCAGTATTTT
>.|.|TRBV16|12|TRBJ2-7
CASSQGGSEQYF
TGTGCCAGCAGCCAAGGGGGGTCCGAGCAGTACTTC
>.|.|TRBV28|11|TRBJ1-2
CASSPGGGYTF
TGTGCCAGCAGTCCCGGTGGTGGCTACACCTTC
>TRBD1|.|TRBV18|16|TRBJ2-7
CASSPAGQGTRYEQYF
TGTGCCAGCTCACCGGCGGGACAGGGCACCCGGTACGAGCAGTACTTC
>.|once|TRBV6-5|13|TRBJ2-5
CASSPLRGETQYF
TGTGCCAGCAGCCCCCTTAGGGGAGAGACCCAGTACTTC
>.|.|TRBV11-2|16|TRBJ1-4
CASSPRASSGAEKLFF
TGTGCCAGCAGCCCTCGCGCGTCATCAGGGGCTGAAAAACTGTTTTTT
>.|.|TRBV10-3|14|TRBJ1-1
CAISDPTVNTEAFF
TGTGCCATCAGTGACCCAACAGTGAACACTGAAGCTTTCTTT
>.|.|TRBV10-3|13|TRBJ1-2
CAISERGGDGYTF
TGTGCCATCAGTGAAAGAGGGGGAGATGGCTACACCTTC
>.|.|TRBV7-2|15|TRBJ2-2
CASRRPTSLVGELFF
TGTGCCAGCAGACGCCCCACTAGCCTGGTCGGGGAGCTGTTTTTT
>TRBD1|.|TRBV5-1|15|TRBJ2-2
CASSATTGDTGELFF
TGCGCCAGCAGCGCAACGACAGGGGATACCGGGGAGCTGTTTTTT
>TRBD2|.|TRBV30|16|TRBJ2-1
CAWSVLGGTSVNEQFF
TGTGCCTGGAGTGTATTGGGGGGGACTAGCGTCAATGAGCAGTTCTTC
>TRBD1|.|TRBV6-5|15|TRBJ1-1
CASSPMGQLNTEAFF
TGTGCCAGCAGCCCCATGGGACAGCTGAACACTGAAGCTTTCTTT
>.|.|TRBV6-5|16|TRBJ2-7
CASSYLSLESSYEQYF
TGTGCCAGCAGTTACCTTTCACTGGAGAGCTCCTACGAGCAGTACTTC
>.|.|TRBV6-5|15|TRBJ1-1
CASSPQDSRNTEAFF
TGTGCCAGCAGTCCGCAGGACAGCCGGAACACTGAAGCTTTCTTT
>TRBD2|.|TRBV9|15|TRBJ2-5
CASSSTSGTLETQYF
TGTGCCAGCAGCTCGACTAGCGGGACTCTGGAGACCCAGTACTTC
>TRBD2|.|TRBV5-5|17|TRBJ2-1
CASSVTSGSVSYNEQFF
TGTGCCAGCAGCGTCACTAGCGGGAGTGTGTCCTACAATGAGCAGTTCTTC
>TRBD1|.|TRBV28|18|TRBJ2-3
CASSSPSNPLQGADTQYF
TGTGCCAGCAGTTCCCCCAGTAACCCTCTACAGGGGGCAGATACGCAGTATTTT
>.|.|TRBV6-5|15|TRBJ1-6
CASRPLAGIGSPLHF
TGTGCCAGCAGGCCCCTGGCGGGGATAGGGTCACCCCTCCACTTT
>TRBD1|once|TRBV6-2/TRBV6-3|15|TRBJ1-5
CASSWDRASNQPQHF
TGTGCCAGCAGTTGGGACAGGGCGAGCAATCAGCCCCAGCATTTT
>TRBD2|.|TRBV7-2|15|TRBJ2-5
CASSDGGNIQETQYF
TGTGCCAGCTCCGACGGGGGGAATATCCAAGAGACCCAGTACTTC
>.|few|TRBV29-1|15|TRBJ1-3
CSVSRDSNSGNTIYF
TGCAGCGTTAGCCGGGACTCAAACTCTGGAAACACCATATATTTT
>.|once|TRBV18|13|TRBJ2-4
CASSQGDQNIQYF
TGTGCCAGCTCACAGGGGGATCAAAACATTCAGTACTTC
>.|.|TRBV30|15|TRBJ1-5
CAWSVGDYSNQPQHF
TGTGCCTGGAGTGTAGGAGACTATAGCAATCAGCCCCAGCATTTT
>.|.|TRBV5-1|14|TRBJ2-2
CASILSSNTGELFF
TGCGCCAGCATTCTTAGCTCGAACACCGGGGAGCTGTTTTTT
>.|.|TRBV6-2/TRBV6-3|12|TRBJ1-2
CASSYSRYGYTF
TGTGCCAGCAGTTACTCGAGGTATGGCTACACCTTC
>TRBD2|.|TRBV27|16|TRBJ2-3
CASSLGTSRSTDTQYF
TGTGCCAGCAGTTTAGGGACTAGCAGAAGCACAGATACGCAGTATTTT
>.|.|TRBV10-3|14|TRBJ1-1
CAISGILENTEAFF
TGTGCCATCAGTGGAATACTTGAGAACACTGAAGCTTTCTTT
>TRBD1|once|TRBV6-4|15|TRBJ2-1
CARLGGQGVDNEQFF
TGTGCCAGGTTAGGGGGACAGGGAGTCGACAATGAGCAGTTCTTC
>TRBD1|.|TRBV6-5|13|TRBJ1-1
CASSPPGGLEAFF
TGTGCCAGCAGTCCTCCAGGGGGACTTGAAGCTTTCTTT
>.|.|TRBV28|14|TRBJ2-7
CASSSDSFTYEQYF
TGTGCCAGCAGTTCTGACAGCTTTACCTACGAGCAGTACTTC
>.|.|TRBV10-3|14|TRBJ2-5
CAISKGLNQETQYF
TGTGCCATCAGTAAAGGACTAAATCAAGAGACCCAGTACTTC
>.|.|TRBV27|17|TRBJ2-7
CASSLSVLGLVSYEQYF
TGTGCCAGCAGTTTATCAGTACTTGGACTCGTCTCCTACGAGCAGTACTTC
>TRBD2|.|TRBV7-2|15|TRBJ2-1
CASSLAGLPSNEQFF
TGTGCCAGCAGCTTAGCGGGACTACCCAGTAATGAGCAGTTCTTC
>.|.|TRBV20-1|15|TRBJ1-4
CSASGWSGINEKLFF
TGCAGTGCTAGTGGCTGGTCGGGGATTAATGAAAAACTGTTTTTT
>.|.|TRBV4-3|16|TRBJ1-1
CASSPSFLEGNTEAFF
TGCGCCAGCAGCCCATCCTTCCTTGAGGGGAACACTGAAGCTTTCTTT
>.|.|TRBV2|13|TRBJ2-7
CASSRERDYEQYF
TGTGCCAGCAGTCGGGAGAGAGATTACGAGCAGTACTTC
>TRBD1|.|TRBV5-6|14|TRBJ1-5
CASSFYRGNQPQHF
TGTGCCAGCAGCTTCTACAGGGGTAATCAGCCCCAGCATTTT
>TRBD2|.|TRBV3-1/TRBV3-2|17|TRBJ2-2
CASSQVTGGTNTGELFF
TGTGCCAGCAGCCAAGTGACGGGAGGGACGAACACCGGGGAGCTGTTTTTT
>.|.|TRBV19|17|TRBJ1-5
CASSMLSGAHANQPQHF
TGTGCCAGTAGTATGTTATCAGGGGCACATGCGAATCAGCCCCAGCATTTT
>.|few|TRBV7-2|13|TRBJ1-2
CASSFGEPYGYTF
TGTGCCAGCAGCTTCGGGGAGCCATATGGCTACACCTTC
>TRBD1|.|TRBV28|15|TRBJ2-1
CASRGMGQGADEQFF
TGTGCCAGCAGGGGCATGGGACAGGGGGCGGATGAGCAGTTCTTC
>TRBD1|.|TRBV30|14|TRBJ1-6
CAWNGDRGSLPLHF
TGTGCCTGGAATGGGGACAGGGGGAGCTTACCCCTCCACTTT
>TRBD1|.|TRBV2|16|TRBJ1-2
CASSEPGQGSDYGYTF
TGTGCCAGCAGTGAACCGGGACAGGGTTCGGACTATGGCTACACCTTC
>.|.|TRBV5-4|14|TRBJ2-5
CASSTGLPQETQYF
TGTGCCAGCAGCACGGGACTCCCTCAAGAGACCCAGTACTTC
>TRBD2|.|TRBV10-1|13|TRBJ2-7
CASMASGSYEQYF
TGCGCCAGCATGGCTAGCGGCTCCTACGAGCAGTACTTC
>TRBD1|once|TRBV12-3/TRBV12-4|12|TRBJ1-2
CASSDRGYGYTF
TGTGCCAGCAGTGACAGGGGCTATGGCTACACCTTC
>TRBD2|.|TRBV3-1/TRBV3-2|15|TRBJ2-7
CASTERGGHTYEQYF
TGTGCCAGCACCGAGCGGGGGGGCCATACCTACGAGCAGTACTTC
>.|.|TRBV29-1|13|TRBJ1-4
CSVTQGAGEKLFF
TGCAGCGTTACTCAAGGGGCTGGGGAAAAACTGTTTTTT
>.|.|TRBV11-2|17|TRBJ2-7
CASSTGRGRQSSYEQYF
TGTGCCAGCTCCACCGGGCGGGGACGCCAGAGCTCCTACGAGCAGTACTTC
>TRBD2|.|TRBV25-1|15|TRBJ2-7
CASSEGSGPSYEQYF
TGTGCCAGCAGTGAAGGTAGCGGGCCCTCCTACGAGCAGTACTTC
>TRBD2|few|TRBV2|14|TRBJ2-7
CASSVGGGSYEQYF
TGTGCCAGCAGCGTAGGCGGGGGGTCCTACGAGCAGTACTTC
>.|.|TRBV20-1|10|TRBJ1-1
CSAAGGEAFF
TGCAGTGCCGCGGGGGGTGAAGCTTTCTTT